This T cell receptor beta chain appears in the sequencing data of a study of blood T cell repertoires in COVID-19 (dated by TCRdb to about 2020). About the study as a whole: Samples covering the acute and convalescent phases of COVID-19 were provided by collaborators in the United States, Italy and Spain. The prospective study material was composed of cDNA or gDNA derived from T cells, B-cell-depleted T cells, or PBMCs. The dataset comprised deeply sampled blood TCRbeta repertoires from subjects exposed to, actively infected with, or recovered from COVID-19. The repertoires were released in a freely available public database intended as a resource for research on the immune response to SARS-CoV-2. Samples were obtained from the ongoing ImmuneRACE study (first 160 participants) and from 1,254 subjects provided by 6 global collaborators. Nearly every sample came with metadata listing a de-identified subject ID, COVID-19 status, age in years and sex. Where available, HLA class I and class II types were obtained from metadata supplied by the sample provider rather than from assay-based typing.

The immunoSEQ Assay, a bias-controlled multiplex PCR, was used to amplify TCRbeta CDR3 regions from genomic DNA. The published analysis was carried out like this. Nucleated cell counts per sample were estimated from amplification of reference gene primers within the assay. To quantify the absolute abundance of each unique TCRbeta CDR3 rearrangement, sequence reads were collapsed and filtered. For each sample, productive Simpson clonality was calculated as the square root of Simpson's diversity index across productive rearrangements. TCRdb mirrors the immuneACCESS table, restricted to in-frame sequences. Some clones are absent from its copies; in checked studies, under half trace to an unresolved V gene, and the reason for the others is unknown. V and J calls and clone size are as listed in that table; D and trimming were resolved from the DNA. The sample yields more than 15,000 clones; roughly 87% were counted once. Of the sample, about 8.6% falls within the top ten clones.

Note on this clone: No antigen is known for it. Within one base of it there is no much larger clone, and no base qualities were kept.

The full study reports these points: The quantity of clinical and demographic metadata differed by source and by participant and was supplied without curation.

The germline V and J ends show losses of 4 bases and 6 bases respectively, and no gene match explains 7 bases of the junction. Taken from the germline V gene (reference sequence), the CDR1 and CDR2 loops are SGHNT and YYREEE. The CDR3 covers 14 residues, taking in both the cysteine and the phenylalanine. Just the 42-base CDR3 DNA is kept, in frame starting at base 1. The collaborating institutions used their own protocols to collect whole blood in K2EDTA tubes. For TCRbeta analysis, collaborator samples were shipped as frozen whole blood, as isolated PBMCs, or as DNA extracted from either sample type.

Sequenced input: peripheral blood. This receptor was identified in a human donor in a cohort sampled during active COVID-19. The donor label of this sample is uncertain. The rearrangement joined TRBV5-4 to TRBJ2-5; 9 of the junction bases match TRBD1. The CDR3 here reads CASSNWDRVQTQYF. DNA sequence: TGTGCCAGCAGCAACTGGGACAGGGTGCAGACCCAGTACTTC. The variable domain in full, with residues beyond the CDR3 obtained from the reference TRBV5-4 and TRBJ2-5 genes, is ETGVTQSPTHLIKTRGQQVTLRCSSQSGHNTVSWYQQALGQGPQFIFQYYREEENGRGNFPPRFSGLQFPNYSSELNVNALELDDSALYLCASSNWDRVQTQYFGPGTRLLVL.